The next 5 T cell receptor beta chains were all read from a single sample in a study of Ad26.COV2.S vaccination and SARS-CoV-2 variants. The treatment here: approximately 18 received Ad26.COV2.S at low or high dose, single or two shots; roughly 5 received placebo; per-sample allocation not given. Sampling was done on day 63 after the first vaccine or placebo injection. Clones were sequenced by immunoSEQ multiplex PCR, and TCRdb holds only the in-frame ones, with some missing. The sample has over 400,000 clones; 89% are singletons. The input for sequencing was peripheral blood, taken in a trial of Ad26.COV2.S vaccine versus placebo. Source of these receptors: a person aged 18-65 years who received the Ad26.COV2.S COVID-19 vaccine or a placebo.

CDR3 sequence reads: CASSFDRYTQYF. The CDR3 DNA reads TGCGCCAGCAGCTTTGATAGATATACGCAGTATTTT. This rearrangement joins TRBV5-1 to TRBJ2-3; D not certain. Germline CDR1 SGHRS, CDR2 YFSETQ. The CDR3 has 12 residues. Trimming shortened V by 2 bases and J by 7 bases, and 8 bases separated the two germline ends.

The chain links TRBV7-8 to TRBJ2-3, with 8 bases that match TRBD2. Trimming removed 7 bases from V and 5 bases from J; junction bases left unmatched: 5. The V gene's germline CDR1 is SGHVS and CDR2 FQNEAQ. This CDR3 comprises 13 residues. CDR3 in amino acids: CASIPGLGDTQYF. As DNA, the CDR3 is TGTGCCAGCATCCCGGGACTAGGAGATACGCAGTATTTT.

V usage is TRBV27 and J usage is TRBJ2-2; 8 positions match TRBD1. The CDR3 consists of 17 residues. Germline V gene lookup returns CDR1 MNHEY and CDR2 SMNVEV (reference sequence). The V and J ends lost 6 bases and 2 bases, in that order; junction bases with no gene match: 11. The CDR3: CASSSMVTGGNTGELFF. In DNA form, the CDR3 reads TGTGCCAGCAGCTCGATGGTCACAGGGGGTAACACCGGGGAGCTGTTTTTT.

The V gene is TRBV28, the J gene TRBJ2-5, with D unresolved. CDR3 length: 11 residues. V was pared by 3 bases and J by 5 bases, with 4 bases between. Germline V gene sequence: CDR1 MDHEN, CDR2 SYDVKM. CDR3 protein: CASSFGETQYF. The CDR3 DNA follows: TGTGCCAGCAGTTTTGGTGAGACCCAGTACTTC. The full variable domain, with the rest looked up from reference TRBV28 and TRBJ2-5, is DVKVTQSSRYLVKRTGEKVFLECVQDMDHENMFWYRQDPGLGLRLIYFSYDVKMKEKGDIPEGYSVSREKKERFSLILESASTNQTSMYLCASSFGETQYFGPGTRLLVL.

The CDR3 loop is CASSPYYGGGEQFF. The CDR3 nucleotides read TGTGCCAGCTCACCATATTACGGGGGCGGGGAGCAGTTCTTC. The chain recombines TRBV18 with TRBJ2-1; D may be TRBD1 or TRBD2 (6 bases each). This CDR3 is built from 14 residues. CDR1 is KGHSH and CDR2 is LQKENI in the germline V gene. With 2 bases removed from V and 10 bases from J, the gap between germline ends came to 15 bases.